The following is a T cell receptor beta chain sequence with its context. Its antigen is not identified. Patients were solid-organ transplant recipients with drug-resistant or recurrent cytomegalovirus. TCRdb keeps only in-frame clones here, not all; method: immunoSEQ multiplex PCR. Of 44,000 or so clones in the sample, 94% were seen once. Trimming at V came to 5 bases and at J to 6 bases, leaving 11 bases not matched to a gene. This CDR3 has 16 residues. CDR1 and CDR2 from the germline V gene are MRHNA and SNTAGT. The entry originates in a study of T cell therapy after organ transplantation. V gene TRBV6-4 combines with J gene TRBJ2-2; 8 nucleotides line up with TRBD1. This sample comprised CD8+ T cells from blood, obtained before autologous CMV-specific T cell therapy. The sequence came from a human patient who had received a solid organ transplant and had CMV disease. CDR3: CASSLFQGAGAGELFF. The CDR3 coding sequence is TGTGCCAGCAGTTTGTTTCAGGGGGCAGGCGCCGGGGAGCTGTTTTTT.